This T cell receptor (beta chain) comes out of a study of blood T cell repertoires in COVID-19. The germline V gene has CDR1 MDHEN and CDR2 SYDVKM. The CDR3 is 16 amino acids. V shed 5 bases and J 4 bases; nucleotides not matched to a gene: 9. Enrollment of patients from Seattle took place during active infection, with longitudinal follow-up. Original processing notes: Estimation of nucleated cell counts relied on the amplification of reference gene primers. The table came from immunoSEQ multiplex PCR; TCRdb's copy has only in-frame clones and leaves some out. V, J and clone size are taken as reported in that table, and D and trimming were inferred from the DNA itself. The sample lists about 170,000 clones; 84% were seen once.

Sequenced material: peripheral blood. This TCR derives from a woman aged 80 or older with COVID-19, enrolled during active disease. The rearrangement joins TRBV28 to TRBJ1-3; 9 positions match TRBD1. CDR3 bases: TGTGCCAGCAGTGAGTGGGCCGGGACAGGGGGAAACACCATATATTTT. It yields the protein CASSEWAGTGGNTIYF.